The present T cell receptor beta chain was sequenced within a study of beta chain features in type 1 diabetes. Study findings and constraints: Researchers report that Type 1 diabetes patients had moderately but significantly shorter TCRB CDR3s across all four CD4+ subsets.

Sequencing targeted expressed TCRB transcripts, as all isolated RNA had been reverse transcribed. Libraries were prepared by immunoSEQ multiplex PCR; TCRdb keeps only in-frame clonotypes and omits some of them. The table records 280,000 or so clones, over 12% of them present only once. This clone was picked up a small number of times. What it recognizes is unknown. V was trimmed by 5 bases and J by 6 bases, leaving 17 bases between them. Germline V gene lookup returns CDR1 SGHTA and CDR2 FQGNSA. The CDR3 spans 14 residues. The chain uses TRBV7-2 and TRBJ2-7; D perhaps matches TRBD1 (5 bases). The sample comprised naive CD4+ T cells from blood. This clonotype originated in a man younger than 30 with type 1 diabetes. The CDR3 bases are TGTGCCAGCAGCCCGCAGGGCTCCCGGGCCGAGCAGTACTTC. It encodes CASSPQGSRAEQYF.